Listed here are 19 T cell receptor beta chains from one sample, sequenced in a study of blood T cell repertoires in COVID-19. The repertoire was sequenced with immunoSEQ multiplex PCR; TCRdb's copy has only in-frame clones and lacks some. The table lists about 230,000 clones, more than 80% of them singletons. Material for sequencing was PBMCs or T cells enriched from blood (not recorded which). All receptors come from a man between 60 and 75 years old who had recovered from COVID-19.

The chain joins TRBV11-3 to TRBJ2-2, with TRBD2 matching 13 bases. The CDR3 spans 16 residues. V trimming: 4 bases; J trimming: 8 bases; junction bases outside the gene matches: 7. Looked up from germline, CDR1 is SGHNT and CDR2 is YENEEA. CDR3 nucleotides: TGTGCCAGCAGCTCCCGACTAGCGGGGGGAAGAGGGGAGCTGTTTTTT. This gives the protein CASSSRLAGGRGELFF.

The rearrangement joins TRBV19 to TRBJ1-2; 7 bases align to TRBD1. The length of the CDR3 is 13 residues. The J segment lost 7 bases and the V segment lost 5 bases, leaving 7 bases of the junction unmatched. The germline V gene has CDR1 LNHDA and CDR2 SQIVND (reference sequence). CDR3 coding DNA: TGTGCCAGTAGTCCTCGGACAGGAGCTGGCTACACCTTC. This sequence encodes CASSPRTGAGYTF.

The chain links TRBV11-3 to TRBJ2-4; 8 nucleotides agree with TRBD1. The CDR3 runs to 15 residues. Germline V lookup: CDR1 SGHNT, CDR2 YENEEA. V was clipped by 5 bases and J by 6 bases; unmatched bases: 9. DNA for the CDR3: TGTGCCAGCAGCCCACGCAGGGGGCAGGCAAACATTCAGTACTTC. It codes for CASSPRRGQANIQYF.

CDR3 sequence: CASSPPGLGSEQYF. In DNA, the CDR3 is TGTGCCAGCAGCCCCCCGGGACTAGGAAGTGAGCAGTACTTC. This chain links TRBV7-9 with TRBJ2-7; 8 positions agree with TRBD2. The CDR3 sequence is 14 residues long. In germline, CDR1 is SEHNR, CDR2 FQNEAQ (reference sequence). V trimming: 5 bases; J trimming: 7 bases; junction bases outside the gene matches: 10.

The genes are TRBV10-3 and TRBJ2-3; D might be TRBD1 (6 bases). The V and J ends lost 1 base and 0 bases respectively, with 8 bases between them. The CDR3 is 15 residues long. Germline V CDR1 and CDR2: ENHRY, SYGVKD. This CDR3 is CAISEWGQSTDTQYF. The CDR3 nucleotides read TGTGCCATCAGTGAGTGGGGGCAGAGCACAGATACGCAGTATTTT.

The V gene is TRBV7-2, the J gene TRBJ2-7, with D tentatively TRBD1 (5 bases). CDR3 size: 14 residues. Trimming took off 3 bases at V and 5 bases at J, with 14 bases between the two ends. Germline V gives CDR1 SGHTA, CDR2 FQGNSA. The CDR3 region has the DNA TGTGCCAGCAGCTTTAGTGCAGGGTTCGACGAGCAGTACTTC. Amino acid sequence: CASSFSAGFDEQYF.

The rearrangement joins TRBV19 to TRBJ2-7, with TRBD2 as a possible D gene (5 bases). V was shortened by 4 bases and J by 2 bases, with 12 bases between the two germline ends. The CDR3 length is 14 residues. CDR1 is LNHDA and CDR2 is SQIVND in the germline V gene (reference sequence). The CDR3 region has the DNA TGTGCCAGTAGTACCACCGGGGTTCCCTACGAGCAGTACTTC. Its translation is CASSTTGVPYEQYF.

The J gene is TRBJ2-7, the V gene TRBV7-9; unclear D gene. There are 12 residues in the CDR3. V gave up 4 bases and J gave up 4 bases, with 8 bases separating them. Germline CDR1 reads SEHNR; CDR2 reads FQNEAQ (reference sequence). The DNA for the CDR3 is TGTGCCAGCAGCTCTACGTCGTACGAGCAGTACTTC. Translation gives CASSSTSYEQYF.

The chain employs TRBV19 and TRBJ1-2; 10 bases map to TRBD1. Germline trimming cut 7 bases from V and 5 bases from J; bases unmatched to any gene: 7. The CDR3 is 14 amino acids. Germline-derived CDR1 and CDR2 are LNHDA and SQIVND (reference sequence). CDR3 DNA: TGTGCCAGTATCGGGACAGGGGAGAGGTATGGCTACACCTTC. Its protein is CASIGTGERYGYTF.

This clone was found a few times. This rearrangement joins TRBV3-1 (or the pseudogene TRBV3-2) to TRBJ2-1; 8 bases agree with TRBD2. Germline-derived CDR1 and CDR2 are LGHDT and YNNKEL (reference sequence). V lost 4 bases and J lost 6; bases outside the gene matches: 5. This CDR3 has 14 residues. For the CDR3, the DNA is TGTGCCAGCAGCCCAGGACTAGCCAGCAATGAGCAGTTCTTC. Translation gives CASSPGLASNEQFF.

This clone has just one count. The rearrangement links TRBV3-1 (or the pseudogene TRBV3-2) to TRBJ2-7; no clear D. The ends were cut back, 0 bases at V and 6 bases at J, with 3 bases in the middle. In germline, CDR1 is LGHDT, CDR2 YNNKEL (reference sequence). The CDR3 covers 11 residues. CDR3 residues: CASSQDREQYF. The CDR3 DNA reads TGTGCCAGCAGCCAAGACCGCGAGCAGTACTTC.

J is TRBJ1-2 and V is TRBV4-3; D is undetermined. CDR1 is LGHNA, CDR2 YSLEER, per germline. The CDR3 spans 14 residues. V was cut by 0 bases and J by 8 bases, with 13 bases left in between. The chain's CDR3 is CASSQDLRSAGYTF. In DNA, the CDR3 is TGCGCCAGCAGCCAAGATTTACGGTCAGCGGGCTACACCTTC.

The chain is built from TRBV12-3 or TRBV12-4 and TRBJ1-2, with a tentative D call TRBD1 (5 bases). The CDR3 is 13 amino acids. The V and J ends lost 6 bases and 4 bases respectively, with 12 bases between them. The CDR3 is CASSPDRIYGYTF. The DNA for the CDR3 is TGTGCCAGCAGCCCAGACAGAATCTATGGCTACACCTTC.

J is TRBJ2-7 and V is TRBV7-9, with 7 bases that match TRBD1. The CDR3 extends over 15 amino acids. Germline lookup yields CDR1 SEHNR and CDR2 FQNEAQ (reference sequence). V shed 5 bases, J shed 1 base, and the junction held 8 bases outside the gene matches. The CDR3 loop reads CASSPGQKQSYEQYF. CDR3 DNA sequence: TGTGCCAGCAGCCCGGGACAGAAGCAGTCCTACGAGCAGTACTTC.

This chain uses TRBV18 with TRBJ2-7; no clear D gene. V was pared by 2 bases and J by 3 bases, with 8 bases between. Germline loops: CDR1 KGHSH, CDR2 LQKENI. This CDR3 has 13 residues. CDR3 protein: CASSPKQIYEQYF. The CDR3, as DNA: TGTGCCAGCTCACCAAAACAAATCTACGAGCAGTACTTC.

This chain uses TRBV30 with TRBJ1-1; 7 bases map to TRBD1. V shed 4 bases, J shed 3 bases, and the junction held 5 bases outside the gene matches. There are 13 residues in the CDR3. From germline, CDR1 is GTSNPN and CDR2 SVGIG (reference sequence). Here the CDR3 reads CAWTGDRYTEAFF. CDR3 bases: TGTGCCTGGACAGGGGACAGATACACTGAAGCTTTCTTT.

The chain carries TRBV24-1 and TRBJ2-2; D perhaps matches TRBD2 (6 bases). The CDR3 is made up of 16 amino acids. Germline V gives CDR1 KGHDR, CDR2 SFDVKD. Trimming took 1 base from V and 4 from J, leaving 12 bases between them. CDR3 amino acids: CATSDFRPGGTGELFF. As DNA, the CDR3 is TGTGCCACCAGTGATTTCCGCCCCGGGGGCACCGGGGAGCTGTTTTTT.

This clone was found once. V usage is TRBV2 and J usage is TRBJ1-2; possibly TRBD1 for D (6 bases). Trimming pared 6 bases from V and 0 bases from J, leaving 14 bases between. Germline CDR1 is SNHLY and CDR2 is FYNNEI. This CDR3 is 15 amino acids long. The DNA for the CDR3 is TGTGCCAGCAGGCCAGGGGCCCACTCTAACTATGGCTACACCTTC. Amino acids: CASRPGAHSNYGYTF.

V gene TRBV4-2 combines with J gene TRBJ2-7, with D tentatively TRBD2 (6 bases). This CDR3 region has 12 residues. The germline V and J ends were trimmed by 4 bases and 5 bases, with 9 bases remaining between them. Germline V gene sequence: CDR1 LGHNA, CDR2 YNFKEQ. In DNA, the CDR3 is TGTGCCAGCAGCCCCGGGAGTGACGAGCAGTACTTC. Translated, it gives CASSPGSDEQYF.